This TCR delta chain was sequenced in a study of intestinal T cells in coeliac disease. Overall study: Controls in the TRG cohort averaged about 59 years, coeliac patients approximately 15.

Germline V gene sequence: CDR1 TSWWSYY, CDR2 QGS. The CDR3 length is 22 residues. The V and J ends lost 5 bases and 0 bases, in that order; junction bases with no gene match: 16. TRD repertoires were amplified in bulk with BIOMED-2 primers from approximately 150 ng of biopsy DNA. TCRdb called clones anew from the multiplex PCR reads with CATT. The sample records around 1,500 delta-chain clones, about 69% being singletons. For each case, the template was genomic DNA from ten roughly 5-µm formalin-fixed paraffin-embedded scrolls. The TCR originated in a human donor with celiac disease. Specimen: a duodenal biopsy. The chain carries TRDV1 and TRDJ3; 10 nucleotides align to TRDD3. The CDR3: CALGPTYWGIRLSSWDTRQMFF. In nucleotides, the CDR3 is TGTGCTCTTGGGCCTACCTACTGGGGGATTCGGCTGAGCTCCTGGGACACCCGACAGATGTTTTTC.